These T cell receptor beta chains were read from a single sample in a study of blood T cell repertoires in COVID-19. Produced via immunoSEQ multiplex PCR; TCRdb's table is partial and in-frame only. Here the sample spans around 29,000 clones, about 70% being singletons. What was sequenced was peripheral blood. The receptor set was obtained from a human donor in a cohort sampled during active COVID-19. CDR3s include the opening cysteine and the closing phenylalanine or tryptophan. Each record gives: clone size, J gene, D gene, V gene, CDR3 protein, CDR3 DNA. A D gene is named only where the DNA matches it firmly. The size field is filled for only some rows; it gives once, few, many or a size class.

. TRBJ2-1 TRBD2 TRBV9 CASTLAGETSYNEQFF TGTGCCAGCACCCTAGCGGGAGAGACCTCCTACAATGAGCAGTTCTTC
. TRBJ2-1 TRBD2 TRBV7-8 CASSLDASGSYNEQFF TGTGCCAGCAGCTTAGACGCTAGCGGTTCCTACAATGAGCAGTTCTTC
few TRBJ1-2 TRBD1 TRBV7-2 CASSLGTGGAGGYTF TGTGCCAGCAGCTTAGGGACAGGGGGCGCGGGGGGCTACACCTTC
. TRBJ2-2 . TRBV6-5 CASTNRGRLFF TGTGCCAGCACCAACCGGGGGAGGCTGTTTTTT
. TRBJ1-6 TRBD1 TRBV7-9 CASSRTAGGDSPLHF TGTGCCAGCAGTCGTACAGCAGGGGGCGATTCACCCCTCCACTTT
few TRBJ2-1 TRBD2 TRBV19 CASKSGSSYNEQFF TGTGCCAGTAAAAGCGGGAGCTCCTACAATGAGCAGTTCTTC
. TRBJ2-4 . TRBV21-1 CASSNNFPGTSGREPENIQYF TGTGCCAGCAGCAACAACTTTCCCGGGACTAGCGGGAGGGAACCCGAAAACATTCAGTACTTC
. TRBJ2-1 . TRBV6-4 CASSPSPEWGNYNEQFF TGTGCCAGCAGCCCGTCCCCCGAATGGGGCAACTACAATGAGCAGTTCTTC
. TRBJ2-5 . TRBV2 CASSARIQVPQETQYF TGTGCCAGCAGTGCTCGCATACAGGTGCCCCAAGAGACCCAGTACTTC
. TRBJ2-1 . TRBV6-5 CASRGSGSSYNEQFF TGTGCCAGCAGAGGTAGCGGAAGCTCCTACAATGAGCAGTTCTTC
few TRBJ2-1 TRBD2 TRBV5-5 CASSLAPSGGINEQFF TGTGCCAGCAGCTTGGCACCTAGCGGGGGGATCAATGAGCAGTTCTTC
few TRBJ2-3 TRBD1 TRBV7-3 CASSPGDSYTDTQYF TGTGCCAGCAGCCCCGGGGACAGCTACACAGATACGCAGTATTTT
. TRBJ1-6 . TRBV18 CASSSDGGRGSPLHF TGTGCCAGCTCCTCGGACGGGGGGCGAGGTTCACCCCTCCACTTT
. TRBJ1-6 TRBD1 TRBV5-4 CASSLGGQVASPLHF TGTGCCAGCAGCTTGGGCGGACAGGTTGCTTCACCCCTCCACTTT
. TRBJ2-1 TRBD1 TRBV7-7 CASSLMPITLQGSSYNEQFF TGTGCCAGCAGCTTAATGCCAATAACTCTACAGGGGAGCTCCTACAATGAGCAGTTCTTC
. TRBJ2-1 TRBD2 TRBV2 CASSVESGGYNEQFF TGTGCCAGCAGTGTCGAAAGCGGGGGATACAATGAGCAGTTCTTC
few TRBJ2-5 TRBD2 TRBV11-3 CASSPDETSGGAWETQYF TGTGCCAGCAGCCCCGACGAGACTAGCGGGGGGGCTTGGGAGACCCAGTACTTC
many TRBJ1-5 . TRBV4-3 CASSQDANSNQPQHF TGCGCCAGCAGCCAAGACGCTAATAGCAATCAGCCCCAGCATTTT
. TRBJ2-2 TRBD1 TRBV29-1 CSVSGGANTGELFF TGCAGCGTCTCAGGGGGCGCGAACACCGGGGAGCTGTTTTTT
few TRBJ1-5 TRBD1 TRBV6-2/TRBV6-3 CASSERQGAQPQHF TGTGCCAGCAGTGAGAGACAGGGGGCTCAGCCCCAGCATTTT
. TRBJ1-2 . TRBV12-2 CASRLRENYGYTF TGTGCAAGTCGCTTAAGAGAAAACTATGGCTACACCTTC